This TCR beta chain was captured by sequencing in a study of blood T cell repertoires in COVID-19. Study details: PBMCs, B-cell-depleted T cells, or T cells provided the cDNA or gDNA that made up the material.

Participants were aged roughly 18 to 90 years from 24 US areas. Cohort allocation depended upon clinical history that participants reported. Study processing details: Amplified reference gene primers provided the basis for estimating nucleated cell counts. Sequenced by immunoSEQ multiplex PCR; TCRdb stores in-frame clones only, minus some. That table furnishes V, J and clone size, whereas the DNA furnished D and trimming. The table includes more than 300,000 clones, roughly 90% detected once. On this clone itself: Since a much larger clone is just one base distant, this may be a read error.

This receptor was obtained from a young woman who had been exposed to COVID-19. Material: PBMCs or T cells enriched from blood (not recorded which).

Written as DNA, the CDR3 is TGTGCCAGCAGTGATTATAGCAATCAGCCCCAGCATTTT. This gives the protein CASSDYSNQPQHF. J is TRBJ1-5 and V is TRBV25-1; D not certain. From germline, CDR1 is MGHDK and CDR2 SYGVNS. The CDR3 consists of 13 residues. V was clipped by 3 bases and J by 0 bases, with 3 bases between them.